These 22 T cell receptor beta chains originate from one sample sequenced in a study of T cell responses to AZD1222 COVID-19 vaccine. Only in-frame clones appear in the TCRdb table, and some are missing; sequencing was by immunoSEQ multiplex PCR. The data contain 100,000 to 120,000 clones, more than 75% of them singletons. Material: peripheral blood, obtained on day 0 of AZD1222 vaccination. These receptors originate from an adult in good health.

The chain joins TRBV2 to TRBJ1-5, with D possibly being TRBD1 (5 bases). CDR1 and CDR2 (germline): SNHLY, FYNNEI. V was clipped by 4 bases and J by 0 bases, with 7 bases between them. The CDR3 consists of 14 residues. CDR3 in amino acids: CASSGGLSNQPQHF. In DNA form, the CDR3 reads TGTGCCAGCAGTGGGGGACTTAGCAATCAGCCCCAGCATTTT.

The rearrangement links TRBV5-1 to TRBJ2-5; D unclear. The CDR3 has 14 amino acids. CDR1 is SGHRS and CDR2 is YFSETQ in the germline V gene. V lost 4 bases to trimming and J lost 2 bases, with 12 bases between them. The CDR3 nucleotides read TGCGCCAGCAGCCGATCAGGACGGCAAGAGACCCAGTACTTC. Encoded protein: CASSRSGRQETQYF.

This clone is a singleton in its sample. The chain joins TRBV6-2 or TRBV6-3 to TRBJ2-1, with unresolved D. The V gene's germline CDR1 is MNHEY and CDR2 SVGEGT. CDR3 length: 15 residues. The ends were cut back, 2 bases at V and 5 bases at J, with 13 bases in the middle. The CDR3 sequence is CASSYGGTDNNEQFF. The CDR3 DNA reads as TGTGCCAGCAGTTACGGCGGCACCGACAACAATGAGCAGTTCTTC.

Written as DNA, the CDR3 is TGTGCCAGCAGTTTCCCTCCCGACCCCTCTAACTATGGCTACACCTTC. This encodes CASSFPPDPSNYGYTF. The chain couples TRBV28 to TRBJ1-2; no reliable D call. The CDR3 sequence is 16 residues long. Germline V gene data show CDR1 as MDHEN and CDR2 as SYDVKM. Trimming stripped 3 bases from V and 0 bases from J, with 14 bases between.

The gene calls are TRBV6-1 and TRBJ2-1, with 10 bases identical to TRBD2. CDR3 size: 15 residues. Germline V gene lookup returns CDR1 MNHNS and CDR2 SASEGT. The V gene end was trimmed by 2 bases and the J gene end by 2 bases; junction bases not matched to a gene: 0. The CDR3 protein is CASSELAGAYNEQFF. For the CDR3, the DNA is TGTGCCAGCAGTGAACTAGCGGGAGCCTACAATGAGCAGTTCTTC.

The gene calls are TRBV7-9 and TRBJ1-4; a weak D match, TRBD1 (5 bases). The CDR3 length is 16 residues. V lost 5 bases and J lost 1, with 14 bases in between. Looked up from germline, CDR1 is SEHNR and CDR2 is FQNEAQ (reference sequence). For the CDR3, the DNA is TGTGCCAGCAGCCCAGGTGGGCAGGGAACTAATGAAAAACTGTTTTTT. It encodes CASSPGGQGTNEKLFF.

The CDR3 is CASSLGTSSEQFF. Here the CDR3 DNA reads TGTGCCAGCAGTTTAGGGACAAGCAGTGAGCAGTTCTTC. The rearrangement joins TRBV12-3 or TRBV12-4 to TRBJ2-1; TRBD1 is a possible D gene (5 bases). The ends were cut back, 1 base at V and 9 bases at J, with 10 bases in the middle. The CDR3 totals 13 residues.

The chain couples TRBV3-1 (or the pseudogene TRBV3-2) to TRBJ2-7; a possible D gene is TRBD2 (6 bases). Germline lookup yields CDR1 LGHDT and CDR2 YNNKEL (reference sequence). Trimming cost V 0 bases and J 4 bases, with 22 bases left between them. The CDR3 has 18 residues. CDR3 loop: CASSQDLSVPGRGYEQYF. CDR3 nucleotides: TGTGCCAGCAGCCAAGATCTTAGTGTCCCGGGGCGGGGTTACGAGCAGTACTTC.

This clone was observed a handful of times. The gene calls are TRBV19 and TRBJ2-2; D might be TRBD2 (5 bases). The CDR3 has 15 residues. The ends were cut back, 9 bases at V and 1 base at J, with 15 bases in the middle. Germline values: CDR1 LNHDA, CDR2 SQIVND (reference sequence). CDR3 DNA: TGTGCCAGCACTAGGATGGGTCAGAACACCGGGGAGCTGTTTTTT. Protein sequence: CASTRMGQNTGELFF.

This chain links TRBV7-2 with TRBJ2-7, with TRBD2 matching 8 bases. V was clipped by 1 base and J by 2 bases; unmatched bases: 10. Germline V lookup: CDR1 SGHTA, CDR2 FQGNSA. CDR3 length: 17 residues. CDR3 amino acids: CASSLGVAGQVTYEQYF. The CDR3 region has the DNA TGTGCCAGCAGCTTAGGGGTAGCGGGGCAGGTTACCTACGAGCAGTACTTC. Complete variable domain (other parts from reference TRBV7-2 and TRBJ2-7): GAGVSQSPSNKVTEKGKDVELRCDPISGHTALYWYRQSLGQGLEFLIYFQGNSAPDKSGLPSDRFSAERTGGSVSTLTIQRTQQEDSAVYLCASSLGVAGQVTYEQYFGPGTRLTVT.

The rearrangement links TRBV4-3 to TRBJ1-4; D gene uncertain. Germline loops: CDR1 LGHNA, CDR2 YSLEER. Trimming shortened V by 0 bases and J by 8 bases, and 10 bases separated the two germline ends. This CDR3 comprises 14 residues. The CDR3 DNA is TGCGCCAGCAGCCAAGAAGGAGCCAACGAAAAACTGTTTTTT. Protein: CASSQEGANEKLFF.

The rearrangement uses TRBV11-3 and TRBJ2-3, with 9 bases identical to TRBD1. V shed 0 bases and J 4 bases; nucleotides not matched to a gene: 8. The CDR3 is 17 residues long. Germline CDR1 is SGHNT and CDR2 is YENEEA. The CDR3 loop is CASSLDLTGTGSDTQYF. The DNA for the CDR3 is TGTGCCAGCAGCTTAGACCTGACGGGGACAGGGTCAGATACGCAGTATTTT. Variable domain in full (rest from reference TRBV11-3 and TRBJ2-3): EAGVVQSPRYKIIEKKQPVAFWCNPISGHNTLYWYLQNLGQGPELLIRYENEEAVDDSQLPKDRFSAERLKGVDSTLKIQPAELGDSAVYLCASSLDLTGTGSDTQYFGPGTRLTVL.

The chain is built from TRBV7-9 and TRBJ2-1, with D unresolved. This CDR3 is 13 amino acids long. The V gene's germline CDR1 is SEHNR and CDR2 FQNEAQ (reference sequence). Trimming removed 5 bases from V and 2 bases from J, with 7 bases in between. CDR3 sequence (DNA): TGTGCCAGCAGCCTCTCGACCTACAATGAGCAGTTCTTC. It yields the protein CASSLSTYNEQFF.

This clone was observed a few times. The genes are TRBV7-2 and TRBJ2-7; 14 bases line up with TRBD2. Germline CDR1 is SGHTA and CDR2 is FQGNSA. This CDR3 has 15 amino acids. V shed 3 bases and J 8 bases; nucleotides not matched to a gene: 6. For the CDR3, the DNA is TGTGCCAGCAGCTTCGGGGGACTAGCGGGAGAGAAGCAGTACTTC. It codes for CASSFGGLAGEKQYF.

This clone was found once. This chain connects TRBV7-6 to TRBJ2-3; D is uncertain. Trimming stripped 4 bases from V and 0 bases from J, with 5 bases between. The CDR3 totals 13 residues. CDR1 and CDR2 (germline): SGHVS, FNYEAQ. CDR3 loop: CASSYQSTDTQYF. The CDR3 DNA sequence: TGTGCCAGCAGCTACCAAAGCACAGATACGCAGTATTTT. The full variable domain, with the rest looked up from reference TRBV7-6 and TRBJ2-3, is GAGVSQSPRYKVTKRGQDVALRCDPISGHVSLYWYRQALGQGPEFLTYFNYEAQQDKSGLPNDRFSAERPEGSISTLTIQRTEQRDSAMYRCASSYQSTDTQYFGPGTRLTVL.

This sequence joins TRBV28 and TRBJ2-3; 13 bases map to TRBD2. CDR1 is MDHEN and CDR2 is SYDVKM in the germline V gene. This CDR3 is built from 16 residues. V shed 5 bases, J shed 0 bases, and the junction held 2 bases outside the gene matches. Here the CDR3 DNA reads TGTGCCAGCAGTCTGGGACTAGCGGGGAGCACAGATACGCAGTATTTT. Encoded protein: CASSLGLAGSTDTQYF.

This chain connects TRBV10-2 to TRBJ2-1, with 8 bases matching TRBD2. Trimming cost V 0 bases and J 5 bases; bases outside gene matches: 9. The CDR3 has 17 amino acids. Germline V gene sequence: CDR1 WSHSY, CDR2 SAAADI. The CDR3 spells CASSESGGLGGNNEQFF. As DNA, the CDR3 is TGCGCCAGCAGTGAGTCAGGGGGACTAGGAGGGAACAATGAGCAGTTCTTC.

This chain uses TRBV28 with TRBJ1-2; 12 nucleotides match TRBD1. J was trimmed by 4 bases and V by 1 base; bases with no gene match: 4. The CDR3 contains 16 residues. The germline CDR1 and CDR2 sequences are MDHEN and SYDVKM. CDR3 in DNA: TGTGCCAGCAGTTTATCAGGGACAGGGGGCACCTATGGCTACACCTTC. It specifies CASSLSGTGGTYGYTF.

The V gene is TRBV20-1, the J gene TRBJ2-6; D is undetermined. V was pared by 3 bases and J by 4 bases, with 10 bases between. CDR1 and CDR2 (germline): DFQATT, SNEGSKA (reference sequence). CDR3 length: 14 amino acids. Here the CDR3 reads CSASPTSGANVLTF. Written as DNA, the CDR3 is TGCAGTGCTAGTCCTACTTCCGGGGCCAACGTCCTGACTTTC.

CDR3 amino acids: CASSSRSLNTEAFF. In nucleotides, the CDR3 is TGTGCCAGCAGTTCCCGGTCTTTGAACACTGAAGCTTTCTTT. V and J are TRBV27 and TRBJ1-1, with D hard to call. The CDR3 has 14 residues. V lost 4 bases and J 0 bases, leaving 9 bases between the germline ends. The germline V gene has CDR1 MNHEY and CDR2 SMNVEV (reference sequence).

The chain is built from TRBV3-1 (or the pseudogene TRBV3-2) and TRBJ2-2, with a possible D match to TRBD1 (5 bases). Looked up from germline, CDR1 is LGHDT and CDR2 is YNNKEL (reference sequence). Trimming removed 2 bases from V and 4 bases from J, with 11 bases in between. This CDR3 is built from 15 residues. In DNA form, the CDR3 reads TGTGCCAGCAGCCAACTTAGGGGTAGCACCGGGGAGCTGTTTTTT. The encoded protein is CASSQLRGSTGELFF.

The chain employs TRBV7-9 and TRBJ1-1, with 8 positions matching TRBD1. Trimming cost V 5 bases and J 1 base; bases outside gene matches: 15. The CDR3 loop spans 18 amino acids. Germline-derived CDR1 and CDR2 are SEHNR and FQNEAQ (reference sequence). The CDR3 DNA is TGTGCCAGCAGCCACAGGGGGGGGCTACAGGGAACGAACACTGAAGCTTTCTTT. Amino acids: CASSHRGGLQGTNTEAFF.